This TCR beta chain originates from a study of tissue T cells after allogeneic stem cell transplantation. The repertoire was sequenced with immunoSEQ multiplex PCR; TCRdb's copy has only in-frame clones and lacks some. The table records about 9,800 clones, approximately 65% of them present only once. V was shortened by 6 bases and J by 1 base, with 10 bases between the two germline ends. CDR1 SGHAT and CDR2 FQNNGV come from the germline V gene. This CDR3 has 15 residues. This clone was counted a few times. Source: tissue from the stomach, taken at autopsy. The TCR originated in a male donor at least 60 years old with lung cancer. The chain carries TRBV11-2 and TRBJ2-6; D remains unclear. CDR3 sequence reads: CASRPPVSGANVLTF. In nucleotides, the CDR3 is TGTGCCAGCAGACCCCCAGTTTCTGGGGCCAACGTCCTGACTTTC.